These 18 T cell receptor beta chains were all obtained from the same sample, sequenced in a study of shared clonotypes between healthy human individuals. Clones were sequenced by immunoSEQ multiplex PCR, and TCRdb holds only the in-frame ones, with some missing. The repertoire holds about 2.2 million clones, with around 93% as singletons. The naive CD8 population came from CD45RO-negative cells selected for CCR7, without terminally differentiated effector memory CD45RA+ cells. The sequencing input was naive CD8+ T cells from PBMCs. The receptors shown here come from a young man in good health. Some clones in this sample may be carry-over from other donors' samples.

The chain has TRBV7-9 and TRBJ2-7; weak D call: TRBD2 (5 bases). The CDR3 sequence is 14 residues long. V lost 1 base to trimming and J lost 2 bases, with 9 bases between them. CDR1 is SEHNR and CDR2 is FQNEAQ in the germline V gene (reference sequence). The CDR3 loop reads CASSLGGRTYEQYF. CDR3 nucleotide sequence: TGTGCCAGCAGCTTAGGAGGGCGAACCTACGAGCAGTACTTC.

The genes are TRBV28 and TRBJ1-4, with D uncertain. The germline V and J ends were trimmed by 5 bases and 5 bases, with 21 bases remaining between them. The CDR3 is 17 amino acids. From germline, CDR1 is MDHEN and CDR2 SYDVKM. CDR3 nucleotide sequence: TGTGCCAGCAGTCCGCGGGTCCTACAAAGGCAAAATGAAAAACTGTTTTTT. Its protein is CASSPRVLQRQNEKLFF.

The rearrangement links TRBV1 to TRBJ2-1; TRBD2 was called by the table and not checked on the DNA. TRBV1 has pseudogene status. The CDR3 has 15 amino acids. CDR3 nucleotide sequence: TGCACCAGCAGCCAAGAGCGACTAACATACAATGAGCAGTTCTTC. As protein: CTSSQERLTYNEQFF.

This sequence joins TRBV5-6 and TRBJ1-1; perhaps TRBD1 as D (6 bases). Germline V lookup: CDR1 SGHDT, CDR2 YYEEEE. This CDR3 has 14 residues. V was trimmed by 2 bases and J by 1 base, leaving 9 bases between them. The CDR3 spells CASSLQGRNTEAFF. In nucleotides, the CDR3 is TGTGCCAGCAGCTTACAGGGACGGAACACTGAAGCTTTCTTT.

This clone has just one count. One end of the junction does not line up with germline, which may come from a read error. The sample holds other DNA sequences that translate to the same CDR3. This chain joins TRBV6-5 and TRBJ2-7; 8 positions match TRBD1. Germline V gene sequence: CDR1 MNHEY, CDR2 SVGAGI. The CDR3 spans 14 residues. The CDR3 sequence: CASSLTGGWYEQYF. DNA of the CDR3: TGTGCCAGCAGCCTAACAGGGGGATGGTACGAACAGTACTTC.

The CDR3 nucleotides read TGTGCCAGCCCGAGTCGGGTTGCTGAGCAGTTCTTC. Translating it yields CASPSRVAEQFF. This chain links TRBV7-9 with TRBJ2-1; no definite D call. With 8 bases removed from V and 9 bases from J, the gap between germline ends came to 14 bases. Germline V gives CDR1 SEHNR, CDR2 FQNEAQ (reference sequence). The CDR3 runs to 12 residues.

This chain links TRBV14 with TRBJ2-7; 10 bases match TRBD1. The CDR3 sequence is 15 residues long. Germline V CDR1 and CDR2: SGHDN, FVKESK. With 5 bases clipped from V and 5 bases from J, the junction kept 9 bases outside the gene matches. The CDR3 sequence: CASSELTGGADEQYF. CDR3 in DNA: TGTGCCAGCAGCGAGCTGACAGGGGGCGCCGACGAGCAGTACTTC.

Regarding this clone: Other DNA sequences in this sample translate to the same CDR3. The rearrangement uses TRBV7-9 and TRBJ2-1; unclear D gene. CDR1 is SEHNR and CDR2 is FQNEAQ in the germline V gene (reference sequence). V dropped 0 bases and J dropped 6 bases, with 3 bases sitting between them. The CDR3 is 12 amino acids. The CDR3 protein is CASSLALNEQFF. As DNA, the CDR3 is TGTGCCAGCAGCTTAGCACTCAATGAGCAGTTCTTC.

The chain's CDR3 is CASSLGRTGGLETQYF. CDR3 in DNA: TGTGCCAGCAGTTTGGGACGGACAGGGGGCTTGGAGACCCAGTACTTC. The V call is TRBV28, the J call TRBJ2-5; 11 bases map to TRBD1. Trimming took 3 bases from V and 5 from J; bases not matched to a gene: 8. CDR3 size: 16 residues. The germline V gene has CDR1 MDHEN and CDR2 SYDVKM.

The J gene is TRBJ2-3, the V gene TRBV28, with 7 bases that match TRBD1. Germline assignment: CDR1 MDHEN and CDR2 SYDVKM. With 8 bases clipped from V and 0 bases from J, the junction kept 11 bases outside the gene matches. The CDR3 runs to 16 residues. In nucleotides, the CDR3 is TGTGCCAGCTTAACGAGACAGGGTGTAAGCACAGATACGCAGTATTTT. Protein: CASLTRQGVSTDTQYF.

This clone came up once. J is TRBJ2-1 and V is TRBV7-9; D is perhaps TRBD1 (5 bases). Looked up from germline, CDR1 is SEHNR and CDR2 is FQNEAQ (reference sequence). The CDR3 totals 14 residues. V was clipped by 5 bases and J by 6 bases, with 14 bases between them. DNA for the CDR3: TGTGCCAGCAGCCAAAGAGGACAAAGCAATGAGCAGTTCTTC. This translates into CASSQRGQSNEQFF.

The chain uses TRBV4-1 and TRBJ2-7; 7 bases are a match to TRBD1. Germline V gene lookup returns CDR1 MGHRA and CDR2 YSYEKL. V shed 4 bases and J 0 bases; nucleotides not matched to a gene: 6. The CDR3 is made up of 15 amino acids. The CDR3 region has the DNA TGCGCCAGCAGCCCAGGGGGTCTTAGCTCCTACGAGCAGTACTTC. This translates into CASSPGGLSSYEQYF.

The chain recombines TRBV7-9 with TRBJ2-7; D might be TRBD2 (6 bases). The length of the CDR3 is 12 residues. V gave up 11 bases and J gave up 0 bases, with 11 bases separating them. Looked up from germline, CDR1 is SEHNR and CDR2 is FQNEAQ (reference sequence). In DNA form, the CDR3 reads TGTGCCTGCGGGATAAGCTCCTACGAGCAGTACTTC. This gives the protein CACGISSYEQYF.

The chain recombines TRBV7-9 with TRBJ2-1; tentative D call: TRBD2 (6 bases). V dropped 7 bases and J dropped 7 bases, with 14 bases sitting between them. Germline V gives CDR1 SEHNR, CDR2 FQNEAQ (reference sequence). The CDR3 covers 13 residues. The CDR3 loop is CASNRGIPNEQFF. The CDR3 DNA is TGTGCCAGCAACCGGGGGATCCCTAATGAGCAGTTCTTC.

The chain carries TRBV4-1 and TRBJ2-2; D gene unclear. V lost 1 base, J lost 6 bases, and 12 bases lay in between. Germline CDR1 MGHRA, CDR2 YSYEKL. The CDR3 contains 15 residues. DNA of the CDR3: TGCGCCAGCAGCCAAGGAAGGAAGTCAGCCGGGGAGCTGTTTTTT. Its translation is CASSQGRKSAGELFF.

The chain is built from TRBV25-1 and TRBJ2-5; 11 bases map to TRBD1. Looked up from germline, CDR1 is MGHDK and CDR2 is SYGVNS. The V and J ends lost 6 bases and 5 bases, in that order; junction bases with no gene match: 5. The CDR3 is 14 amino acids. The CDR3 sequence: CASSPGQGVETQYF. The CDR3 coding sequence is TGTGCCAGCAGCCCGGGACAGGGGGTCGAGACCCAGTACTTC.

V usage is TRBV5-1 and J usage is TRBJ2-7, with D perhaps being TRBD1 or TRBD2 (6 bases each). Per the germline V gene, CDR1 is SGHRS and CDR2 is YFSETQ. Trimming removed 5 bases at V and 5 bases at J, with 20 bases between. The CDR3 is 15 residues long. The chain's CDR3 is CASRQNRGGLHEQYF. In DNA, the CDR3 is TGCGCCAGCAGACAAAATCGAGGGGGGCTCCACGAGCAGTACTTC.

This chain connects TRBV19 to TRBJ1-5; 8 bases map to TRBD1. The CDR3 covers 15 residues. Unmatched junction bases numbered 4, after V lost 1 base and J lost 5 bases. Germline-derived CDR1 and CDR2 are LNHDA and SQIVND (reference sequence). The CDR3 region is CASSIGWTGYQPQHF. In DNA, the CDR3 is TGTGCCAGTAGTATAGGCTGGACAGGGTATCAGCCCCAGCATTTT.